Below are 26 T cell receptor beta chains sequenced from a single sample in a study of control samples from healthy donors and cancer patients. The method was immunoSEQ multiplex PCR; TCRdb's version includes in-frame clones alone and lacks a portion of them. Of almost 40,000 clones in the sample, over 70% are singletons; the top ten hold roughly 21%. The sample comprised PBMCs. These receptors were taken from a woman aged 60-70 years with lung cancer.

This chain links TRBV6-1 with TRBJ1-1; 10 bases map to TRBD1. V dropped 6 bases and J dropped 1; count of bases not matched to a gene: 8. CDR3 size: 16 residues. In germline, CDR1 is MNHNS, CDR2 SASEGT. CDR3 residues: CASRELGTGENTEAFF. Written as DNA, the CDR3 is TGTGCCAGCAGGGAACTCGGGACAGGGGAGAACACTGAAGCTTTCTTT.

This clone was observed a handful of times. V and J are TRBV19 and TRBJ1-2, with D unresolved. The CDR3 is made up of 16 amino acids. Per the germline V gene, CDR1 is LNHDA and CDR2 is SQIVND (reference sequence). Trimming removed 3 bases from V and 5 bases from J, with 19 bases in between. The CDR3, as DNA: TGTGCCAGTAGTATTTCTGGAAGGGAGGTAGAGTATGGCTACACCTTC. This translates into CASSISGREVEYGYTF.

This clone was counted once. V usage is TRBV12-3 or TRBV12-4 and J usage is TRBJ1-2; D remains unclear. This CDR3 spans 12 amino acids. V lost 3 bases and J 5 bases, leaving 7 bases between the germline ends. CDR3 coding DNA: TGTGCCAGCAGTTTTGCGGGGTATGGCTACACCTTC. This sequence encodes CASSFAGYGYTF.

This chain links TRBV7-2 with TRBJ2-3; D is uncertain. CDR3 length equals 15 residues. Trimming cost V 7 bases and J 1 base, with 15 bases left between them. Germline values: CDR1 SGHTA, CDR2 FQGNSA. The CDR3, as DNA: TGTGCCAGCACCCCCTTTGAAGGCCGCACAGATACGCAGTATTTT. As protein: CASTPFEGRTDTQYF.

The DNA of the CDR3 is TGTGCCAGCTCCGGGGGTCTCAACACTGAAGCTTTCTTT. Protein product: CASSGGLNTEAFF. The rearrangement uses TRBV14 and TRBJ1-1; perhaps TRBD1 as D (5 bases). The CDR3 contains 13 residues. Germline lookup yields CDR1 SGHDN and CDR2 FVKESK. The V end lost 8 bases, the J end lost 2 bases, and 12 bases lay between the germline ends.

The rearrangement links TRBV9 to TRBJ1-6; 7 bases match TRBD1. The ends lost 4 bases at V and 6 bases at J; junction bases unmatched: 4. Per the germline V gene, CDR1 is SGDLS and CDR2 is YYNGEE. This CDR3 region has 14 residues. CDR3 sequence: CASSTQGGNSPLHF. CDR3 nucleotide sequence: TGTGCCAGCAGCACCCAGGGGGGTAATTCACCCCTCCACTTT. The whole variable domain, remainder taken from reference TRBV9 and TRBJ1-6, is DSGVTQTPKHLITATGQRVTLRCSPRSGDLSVYWYQQSLDQGLQFLIQYYNGEERAKGNILERFSAQQFPDLHSELNLSSLELGDSALYFCASSTQGGNSPLHFGNGTRLTVT.

The rearrangement links TRBV4-1 to TRBJ2-1; weak D call: TRBD1 (6 bases). Trimming removed 4 bases from V and 13 bases from J, with 17 bases in between. The CDR3 extends over 13 amino acids. The germline V gene has CDR1 MGHRA and CDR2 YSYEKL. CDR3 protein: CASSPESRGFQFF. Written as DNA, the CDR3 is TGCGCCAGCAGCCCGGAGTCAAGGGGGTTTCAGTTCTTC.

The chain couples TRBV7-2 to TRBJ2-2; 10 bases are a match to TRBD1. CDR1 is SGHTA and CDR2 is FQGNSA in the germline V gene. Unmatched junction bases numbered 3, after V lost 6 bases and J lost 5 bases. The CDR3 is 14 residues long. Here the CDR3 reads CASRRTGGTGELFF. CDR3 sequence (DNA): TGTGCCAGCAGGCGGACAGGGGGAACCGGGGAGCTGTTTTTT.

The chain recombines TRBV4-1 with TRBJ2-1, with D perhaps matching TRBD1 or TRBD2 (5 bases each). The V end lost 4 bases, the J end lost 9 bases, and 16 bases lay between the germline ends. CDR3 length: 14 amino acids. Germline values: CDR1 MGHRA, CDR2 YSYEKL. The CDR3 nucleotides are TGCGCCAGCAGCCTCAGGCTAGCTGGGGGTGAGCAGTTCTTC. Protein: CASSLRLAGGEQFF.

The CDR3 protein is CASGRESRNYNEQFF. CDR3 nucleotides: TGTGCCAGCGGGAGGGAGAGTCGTAACTACAATGAGCAGTTCTTC. The rearrangement links TRBV5-5 to TRBJ2-1; TRBD2 aligns across 7 bases. The CDR3 runs 15 residues. CDR1 SGHKS and CDR2 YYEKEE come from the germline V gene (reference sequence). The V and J ends lost 7 bases and 3 bases, in that order; junction bases with no gene match: 10.

This chain joins TRBV19 and TRBJ2-4; D ambiguous. The germline CDR1 and CDR2 sequences are LNHDA and SQIVND (reference sequence). Trimming stripped 8 bases from V and 10 bases from J, with 15 bases between. The CDR3 spans 12 residues. The CDR3 region is CASGKTRLIQYF. For the CDR3, the DNA is TGTGCCAGTGGAAAGACGCGACTGATTCAGTACTTC. Full variable domain (outside the CDR3, taken from reference TRBV19 and TRBJ2-4): DGGITQSPKYLFRKEGQNVTLSCEQNLNHDAMYWYRQDPGQGLRLIYYSQIVNDFQKGDIAEGYSVSREKKESFPLTVTSAQKNPTAFYLCASGKTRLIQYFGAGTRLSVL.

This clone was detected once. The chain joins TRBV29-1 to TRBJ2-5; weak D call: TRBD1 (6 bases). V was cut by 3 bases and J by 1 base, with 15 bases left in between. This CDR3 has 15 residues. Germline V gene lookup returns CDR1 SQVTM and CDR2 ANQGSEA. For the CDR3, the DNA is TGCAGCGTTGAGGCCGGCCGGGACACCCAAGAGACCCAGTACTTC. This gives the protein CSVEAGRDTQETQYF.

This clone was counted once. The J gene is TRBJ2-1, the V gene TRBV11-2, with a possible D match to TRBD2 (5 bases). The ends were cut back, 8 bases at V and 8 bases at J, with 10 bases in the middle. Germline CDR1 is SGHAT and CDR2 is FQNNGV. CDR3 length: 11 amino acids. The CDR3, as DNA: TGTGCCAGCGGGCTCGGGGATGAGCAGTTCTTC. Residues: CASGLGDEQFF.

The chain joins TRBV18 to TRBJ2-7, with 7 bases identical to TRBD2. The CDR3 is made up of 14 amino acids. Trimming took 3 bases from V and 7 from J; bases not matched to a gene: 9. The germline gives CDR1 KGHSH, CDR2 LQKENI. The CDR3 DNA is TGTGCCAGCTCACCCGGGGGGTCCCGAGGGGAGCAGTACTTC. It translates to CASSPGGSRGEQYF.

The gene calls are TRBV10-1 and TRBJ2-3; D is undetermined. Trimming took off 2 bases at V and 1 base at J, with 4 bases between the two ends. The CDR3 length is 13 residues. Germline V CDR1 and CDR2: WNHNN, SYGVQD (reference sequence). DNA for the CDR3: TGCGCCAGCAGTGAGAGGGGCACAGATACGCAGTATTTT. Amino acid sequence: CASSERGTDTQYF.

V is TRBV25-1 and J is TRBJ1-1, with 7 bases that match TRBD1. The germline CDR1 and CDR2 sequences are MGHDK and SYGVNS. CDR3 length: 13 residues. V lost 4 bases and J lost 5; bases outside the gene matches: 4. The CDR3 region has the DNA TGTGCCAGCAGTGGGGCAGGGGGTACTGAAGCTTTCTTT. Translating gives CASSGAGGTEAFF.

This sequence joins TRBV7-9 and TRBJ2-1; TRBD1 might be the D (6 bases). The germline gives CDR1 SEHNR, CDR2 FQNEAQ (reference sequence). The V gene lost 5 bases and the J gene lost 0 bases, with 14 bases spanning the gap. This CDR3 contains 16 residues. CDR3: CASSPRGSSSYNEQFF. CDR3 coding DNA: TGTGCCAGCAGCCCCAGGGGTTCGAGCTCCTACAATGAGCAGTTCTTC.

This rearrangement joins TRBV29-1 to TRBJ1-2; D unresolved. In germline, CDR1 is SQVTM, CDR2 ANQGSEA. V gave up 0 bases and J gave up 4 bases, with 9 bases separating them. This CDR3 has 13 residues. The CDR3 region is CSVEEGSLYGYTF. The CDR3 nucleotides are TGCAGCGTTGAAGAGGGGTCCCTCTATGGCTACACCTTC.

The rearrangement joins TRBV6-5 to TRBJ2-1; D is unresolved. This CDR3 has 12 residues. CDR1 and CDR2 (germline): MNHEY, SVGAGI. V dropped 7 bases and J dropped 9 bases, with 13 bases sitting between them. CDR3 sequence: CASISASREQFF. The CDR3 DNA reads as TGTGCCAGCATCTCCGCCTCGCGTGAGCAGTTCTTC.

This rearrangement joins TRBV3-1 (or the pseudogene TRBV3-2) to TRBJ1-2; TRBD1 aligns across 9 bases. The germline gives CDR1 LGHDT, CDR2 YNNKEL (reference sequence). Trimming took 7 bases from V and 8 from J; bases not matched to a gene: 14. The CDR3 totals 15 residues. This CDR3 reads CASNHVGTGLWGYTF. The CDR3 DNA is TGTGCCAGCAACCACGTCGGGACAGGGCTTTGGGGCTACACCTTC.

V usage is TRBV11-3 and J usage is TRBJ1-3; TRBD1 matches at 10 bases. J gave up 0 bases and V 3 bases, and 14 bases lay outside the gene matches. CDR3 size: 20 residues. Germline CDR1 SGHNT, CDR2 YENEEA. CDR3 sequence: CASSLDHSGTGASSGNTIYF. The CDR3, as DNA: TGTGCCAGCAGCTTGGATCACTCCGGGACAGGGGCCTCCTCTGGAAACACCATATATTTT.

This clone was recorded only once. The rearrangement links TRBV12-3 or TRBV12-4 to TRBJ2-5; maybe TRBD1 (6 bases). The CDR3 loop spans 13 amino acids. With 5 bases removed from V and 7 bases from J, the gap between germline ends came to 14 bases. This chain's CDR3 is CASSPQGFATQYF. In DNA form, the CDR3 reads TGTGCCAGCAGTCCTCAGGGGTTCGCGACCCAGTACTTC.

Concerning this clone itself: Germline is not matched at one junction end, which may reflect a read error. At the DNA level, this CDR3 is encoded by other sequences in the same sample as well. The rearrangement uses TRBV11-2 and TRBJ2-1; 11 bases match TRBD2. Germline assignment: CDR1 SGHAT and CDR2 FQNNGV. CDR3 length: 16 residues. The CDR3 protein is CASSPTSSGGVDEQFF. In DNA, the CDR3 is TGCGCCAGCAGCCCAACCAGTAGCGGGGGGGTGGATGAGCAGTTCTTC.

V and J are TRBV10-3 and TRBJ1-1; D is undetermined. The V gene's germline CDR1 is ENHRY and CDR2 SYGVKD. The length of the CDR3 is 14 residues. Deletions cut 0 bases from V and 8 bases from J, with 13 bases between. CDR3: CAISESRGSGEAFF. The DNA of the CDR3 is TGTGCCATCAGTGAGTCACGAGGTTCGGGCGAAGCTTTCTTT.

The V call is TRBV10-3, the J call TRBJ2-7; 10 bases map to TRBD2. With 0 bases clipped from V and 4 bases from J, the junction kept 9 bases outside the gene matches. In germline, CDR1 is ENHRY, CDR2 SYGVKD. The CDR3 is 17 amino acids. The CDR3 here is CAISESKFSGRPYEQYF. CDR3 coding DNA: TGTGCCATCAGTGAGTCGAAATTTAGCGGGAGGCCATACGAGCAGTACTTC.

This clone is medium-sized by share. The sample contains more than one DNA sequence encoding this CDR3. The rearrangement uses TRBV3-1 (or the pseudogene TRBV3-2) and TRBJ1-5; D is unresolved. Deletions cut 1 base from V and 7 bases from J, with 8 bases between. This CDR3 spans 13 amino acids. Germline V CDR1 and CDR2: LGHDT, YNNKEL (reference sequence). The CDR3 DNA reads as TGTGCCAGCAGCCAAGTTGGCGGGCAGCCCCAGCATTTT. Translation: CASSQVGGQPQHF.